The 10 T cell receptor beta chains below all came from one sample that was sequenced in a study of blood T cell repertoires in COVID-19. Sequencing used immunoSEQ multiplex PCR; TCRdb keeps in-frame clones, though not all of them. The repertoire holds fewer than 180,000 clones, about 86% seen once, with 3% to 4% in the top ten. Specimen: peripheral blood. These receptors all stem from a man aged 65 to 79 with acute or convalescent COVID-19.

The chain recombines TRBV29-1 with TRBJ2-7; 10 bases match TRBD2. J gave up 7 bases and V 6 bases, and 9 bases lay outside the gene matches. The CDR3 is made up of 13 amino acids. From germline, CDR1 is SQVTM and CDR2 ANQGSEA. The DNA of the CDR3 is TGCAGCGTCCGAGCTCTAGCGGGAGCGGAGCAGTACTTC. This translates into CSVRALAGAEQYF.

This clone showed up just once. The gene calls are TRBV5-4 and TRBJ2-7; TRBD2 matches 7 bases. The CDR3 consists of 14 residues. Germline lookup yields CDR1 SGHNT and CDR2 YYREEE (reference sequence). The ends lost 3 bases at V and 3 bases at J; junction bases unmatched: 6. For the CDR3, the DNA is TGTGCCAGCAGCTCCGGGACTACGGTCTACGAGCAGTACTTC. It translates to CASSSGTTVYEQYF.

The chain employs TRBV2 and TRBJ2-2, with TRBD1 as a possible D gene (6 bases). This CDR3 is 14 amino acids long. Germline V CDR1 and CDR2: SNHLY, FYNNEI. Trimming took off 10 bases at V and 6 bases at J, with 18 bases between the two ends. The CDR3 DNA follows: TGTGCCACCACGAGCAGGGGAAAGGCCGGGGAGCTGTTTTTT. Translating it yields CATTSRGKAGELFF.

The chain's CDR3 is CASSYRHYEQYF. The CDR3, as DNA: TGTGCCAGCAGTTACAGGCACTACGAGCAGTACTTC. The chain combines TRBV28 with TRBJ2-7, with D tentatively TRBD1 (5 bases). CDR1 is MDHEN, CDR2 SYDVKM, per germline. This CDR3 is built from 12 residues. V lost 4 bases to trimming and J lost 3 bases, with 7 bases between them.

CDR3 nucleotide sequence: TGTGCCAGCAGTCGGGGGGCCGGGCAGCCCCAGCATTTT. Translated: CASSRGAGQPQHF. The rearrangement links TRBV6-5 to TRBJ1-5, with a possible D match to TRBD1 (6 bases). CDR1 is MNHEY and CDR2 is SVGAGI in the germline V gene. Trimming removed 5 bases at V and 7 bases at J, with 12 bases between. The CDR3 consists of 13 residues.

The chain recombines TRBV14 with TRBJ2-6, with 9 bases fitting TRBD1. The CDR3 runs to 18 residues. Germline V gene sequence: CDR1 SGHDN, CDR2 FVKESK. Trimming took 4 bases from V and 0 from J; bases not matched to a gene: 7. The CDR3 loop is CASSPRQGGHSGANVLTF. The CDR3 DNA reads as TGTGCCAGCAGCCCTCGACAGGGGGGCCACTCTGGGGCCAACGTCCTGACTTTC.

The CDR3 DNA follows: TGTGCCAGCAGTCCGACGACAGGCTTCGGTTCACCCCTCCACTTT. It codes for CASSPTTGFGSPLHF. This sequence joins TRBV28 and TRBJ1-6; maybe TRBD1 (6 bases). Trimming took 5 bases from V and 9 from J, leaving 17 bases between them. CDR1 is MDHEN, CDR2 SYDVKM, per germline. The CDR3 covers 15 residues. Full variable domain (remainder filled in from reference TRBV28 and TRBJ1-6): DVKVTQSSRYLVKRTGEKVFLECVQDMDHENMFWYRQDPGLGLRLIYFSYDVKMKEKGDIPEGYSVSREKKERFSLILESASTNQTSMYLCASSPTTGFGSPLHFGNGTRLTVT.

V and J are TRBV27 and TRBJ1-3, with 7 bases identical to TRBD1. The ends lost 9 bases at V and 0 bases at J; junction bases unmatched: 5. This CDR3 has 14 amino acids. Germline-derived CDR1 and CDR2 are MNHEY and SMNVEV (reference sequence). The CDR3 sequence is CASSTGVSGNTIYF. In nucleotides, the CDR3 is TGTGCCAGTTCAACAGGGGTCTCTGGAAACACCATATATTTT.

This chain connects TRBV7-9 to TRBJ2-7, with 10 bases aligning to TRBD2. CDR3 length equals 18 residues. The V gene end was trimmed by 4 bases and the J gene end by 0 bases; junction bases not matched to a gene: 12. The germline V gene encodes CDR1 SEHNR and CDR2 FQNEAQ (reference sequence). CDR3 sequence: CASSWSGSGRAFSYEQYF. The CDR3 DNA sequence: TGTGCCAGCAGCTGGAGCGGGAGCGGGAGGGCTTTCTCCTACGAGCAGTACTTC.

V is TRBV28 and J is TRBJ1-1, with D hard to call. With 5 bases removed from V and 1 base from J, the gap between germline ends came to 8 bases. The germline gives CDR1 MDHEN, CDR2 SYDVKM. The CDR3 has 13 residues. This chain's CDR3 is CASSRTQNTEAFF. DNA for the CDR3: TGTGCCAGCAGTCGTACACAGAACACTGAAGCTTTCTTT.